A single sample gave rise to the 16 T cell receptor beta chains below, sequenced in a study of T cell clonality in common variable immunodeficiency. Generated by immunoSEQ multiplex PCR, the TCRdb table keeps only in-frame clones and is missing some. The table records over 50,000 clones without singletons, the ten largest covering roughly 3.4%. Sequencing used peripheral blood mononuclear cells. Source of these receptors: a person between 18 and 69 years old in good health.

On this clone itself: The missing CDR3 end, 3 residues past where the read stops, is filled in from the germline J gene. This sequence joins TRBV18 and TRBJ1-2, with TRBD1 matching 9 bases. The V gene end was trimmed by 3 bases and the J gene end by 4 bases; junction bases not matched to a gene: 3. The germline V gene has CDR1 KGHSH and CDR2 LQKENI. The CDR3 runs 14 residues. This chain's CDR3 is CASSPPTGGYGYTF. The sequenced part of the CDR3 DNA is TGTGCCAGCTCACCCCCGACAGGGGGCTATGGC.

This clone was recorded at least ten times. The CDR3 goes on 3 residues after the read ends, and that part is filled in from the germline J gene. The chain couples TRBV30 to TRBJ1-1; a weak D match, TRBD1 (6 bases). The CDR3 loop spans 14 amino acids. V gave up 1 base and J gave up 7 bases, with 16 bases separating them. From germline, CDR1 is GTSNPN and CDR2 SVGIG (reference sequence). The part of the CDR3 DNA that was read is TGTGCCTGGAGTGAGACTCGCCCGGACAGTGAA. Translated: CAWSETRPDSE. In full, the CDR3 is CAWSETRPDSEAFF.

CDR3 loop: CASSFGGANEQYF. The CDR3 bases that were read are TGTGCCAGCAGCTTTGGAGGGGCTAACGAG. The rearrangement uses TRBV7-6 and TRBJ2-7, with a weak D call TRBD2 (6 bases). The read terminates 3 residues ahead of where the CDR3 ends, so the germline J gene completes it. This CDR3 region has 13 residues. Between the trimmed V and J ends, which lost 3 bases and 5 bases, there was a span of 11 bases. Looked up from germline, CDR1 is SGHVS and CDR2 is FNYEAQ.

This clone occurred many times. The sequenced fragment ends 3 residues before the CDR3 boundary, so the rest is inferred from the germline J gene. The chain employs TRBV19 and TRBJ2-3; 8 positions agree with TRBD2. This CDR3 has 16 residues. Germline V gene sequence: CDR1 LNHDA, CDR2 SQIVND (reference sequence). The V gene end was trimmed by 4 bases and the J gene end by 1 base; junction bases not matched to a gene: 7. CDR3 protein: CASSKTGLGGTDTQYF. Partial CDR3 DNA: TGTGCCAGTAGTAAAACGGGACTAGGGGGCACAGATACG.

In regard to this clone: The read halts 3 residues ahead of the CDR3 end, with the missing end drawn from the germline J gene. The rearrangement joins TRBV2 to TRBJ1-1; the D gene is possibly TRBD1 (6 bases). CDR1 and CDR2 (germline): SNHLY, FYNNEI. The V and J ends lost 8 bases and 3 bases respectively, with 19 bases between them. The CDR3 sequence is 15 residues long. The CDR3 region is CASETGNGFDTEAFF. Incomplete CDR3 DNA: TGTGCCAGCGAAACAGGGAACGGTTTTGACACTGAA.

The sequenced part of the CDR3 DNA is TGTGCCAGTAGGAACCGGGACAGAGAGACG. This encodes CASRNRDRET. The entire CDR3 protein reads CASRNRDRETQYF. This sequence joins TRBV19 and TRBJ2-3; 7 positions agree with TRBD1. Read data end 3 residues before the CDR3 end; the end is taken from the germline J gene. The length of the CDR3 is 13 residues. Germline values: CDR1 LNHDA, CDR2 SQIVND (reference sequence).

This clone was recorded a few times. The read is 3 residues too short to cover the CDR3 end, so that end is filled in from the germline J gene. The V and J genes are TRBV5-1 and TRBJ1-2, with 7 bases aligning to TRBD1. V lost 1 base, J lost 5 bases, and 5 bases stayed unmatched. The germline V gene has CDR1 SGHRS and CDR2 YFSETQ. The CDR3 runs to 14 residues. Incomplete CDR3 DNA: TGCGCCAGCAGCTTGACAGGGGTTGAATATGGC. Protein sequence: CASSLTGVEYG. The complete CDR3 sequence is CASSLTGVEYGYTF.

This clone appeared many times. The read is 3 residues too short to cover the CDR3 end, so that end is filled in from the germline J gene. This chain joins TRBV9 and TRBJ2-1; 7 bases agree with TRBD2. The CDR3 runs to 16 residues. V was clipped by 3 bases and J by 9 bases; unmatched bases: 15. Germline CDR1 and CDR2: SGDLS and YYNGEE. CDR3 protein: CASSARLAVTTGEQFF. The sequenced CDR3 bases are TGTGCCAGCAGCGCGAGACTAGCCGTGACAACAGGTGAG.

As for this clone: The read ends 3 residues before the CDR3 terminus; that terminus is restored from the germline J gene. The rearrangement uses TRBV20-1 and TRBJ1-5; possibly TRBD1 for D (6 bases). From germline, CDR1 is DFQATT and CDR2 SNEGSKA (reference sequence). Between the trimmed V and J ends, which lost 5 bases and 7 bases, there was a span of 27 bases. The CDR3 is 17 residues long. The CDR3 bases that were read are TGCAGTGCTCTGGGGTCTGGGGGCGATGTCGAAGAACAGCCC. Translation gives CSALGSGGDVEEQP. The whole CDR3 reads CSALGSGGDVEEQPQHF.

About this clone itself: The read gets to within 3 residues of the CDR3 end, and the germline J gene fills in the rest. The V call is TRBV7-9, the J call TRBJ1-1, with D perhaps matching TRBD1 (5 bases). Germline V gene sequence: CDR1 SEHNR, CDR2 FQNEAQ (reference sequence). The V end was cut by 8 bases, the J end by 1 base, with 11 bases between. The CDR3 has 13 residues. The sequenced CDR3 bases are TGTGCCAGCGGAGTGACAGCGAACACTGAA. Protein: CASGVTANTE. The entire CDR3 reads CASGVTANTEAFF.

A remark on this clone: The read halts 3 residues ahead of the CDR3 end, with the missing end drawn from the germline J gene. The chain carries TRBV2 and TRBJ1-5; a possible D gene is TRBD1 (6 bases). The length of the CDR3 is 15 residues. V was clipped by 6 bases and J by 0 bases, with 12 bases between them. CDR1 and CDR2 (germline): SNHLY, FYNNEI. CDR3 sequence reads: CASRHRDTSNQPQHF. The part of the CDR3 DNA that was read is TGTGCCAGCAGGCACCGGGACACTAGCAATCAGCCC.

The CDR3 DNA, read in part, is TGTGCCAGTAGTCCTAGGAATCAGCCC. As protein: CASSPRNQP. The full CDR3 is CASSPRNQPQHF. The chain employs TRBV19 and TRBJ1-5; unclear D gene. The CDR3 end is not reached by the read, which stops 3 residues before it; the germline J gene fills it in. V lost 5 bases, J lost 4 bases, and 6 bases lay in between. CDR3 length equals 12 residues. Germline assignment: CDR1 LNHDA and CDR2 SQIVND (reference sequence).

This clone occurred many times. The CDR3 here is CASSKDRYNEQFF. Partial CDR3 DNA: TGCGCCAGCAGCAAGGACAGGTACAATGAG. The chain employs TRBV4-1 and TRBJ2-1; 7 nucleotides line up with TRBD1. The read stops 3 residues short of the end of the CDR3; the missing end is completed from the germline J gene. The CDR3 covers 13 residues. V dropped 5 bases and J dropped 4; count of bases not matched to a gene: 2. The V gene's germline CDR1 is MGHRA and CDR2 YSYEKL.

This clone was seen a handful of times. The read ends 3 residues early relative to the CDR3; the germline J gene fills the gap. V usage is TRBV13 and J usage is TRBJ2-7; 7 nucleotides align to TRBD2. Germline V CDR1 and CDR2: PRHDT, FYEKMQ (reference sequence). Trimming took 11 bases from V and 4 from J; bases not matched to a gene: 5. The CDR3 has 11 amino acids. This CDR3 reads CAAGVSYEQYF. The CDR3 DNA, read in part, is TGTGCCGCGGGAGTTTCATACGAG.

At least ten counts were recorded for this clone. The DNA read from the CDR3 is TGTGCCAGCAGTGAATCGGGACTATACAATGAG. Its protein product is CASSESGLYNE. The full CDR3 protein reads CASSESGLYNEQFF. This chain connects TRBV6-1 to TRBJ2-1, with TRBD2 identical over 7 bases. The read ends 3 residues before the CDR3 terminus; that terminus is restored from the germline J gene. With V trimmed by 2 bases and J by 4 bases, 2 bases remained unmatched. Per germline, CDR1 MNHNS and CDR2 SASEGT. This CDR3 spans 14 amino acids.

Many counts were recorded for this clone. Read sequence stops 3 residues before the CDR3 end, and the germline J gene provides the missing end. V is TRBV5-1 and J is TRBJ1-1, with 11 bases fitting TRBD1. This CDR3 comprises 15 residues. The junction had 7 bases not matched to a gene; V was cut back by 4 bases and J by 5 bases. Germline V gives CDR1 SGHRS, CDR2 YFSETQ. The part of the CDR3 DNA that was read is TGCGCCAGCAGCCGACCGGGACAGGGGGAAACTGAA. It specifies CASSRPGQGETE. The full CDR3 protein reads CASSRPGQGETEAFF.